Following are 25 T cell receptor beta chains from one sample sequenced in a study of Graves' ophthalmopathy and Graves' hyperthyroidism. RNA served as the template for amplifying TCR beta CDR3 regions. HTBI primers served in a first-round RT-PCR, which a second-round multiplex PCR followed. TCRdb ran MiXCR on the multiplex PCR reads and lists one entry per CDR3 protein. The sample lists nearly 400,000 distinct CDR3 sequences; around 20% were seen once. The specimen sequenced was peripheral blood. Receptors originate from a woman aged 18-35 years with Graves' ophthalmopathy.

This clonotype has ten or more counts. The chain employs TRBV12-5 and TRBJ2-2; 9 nucleotides agree with TRBD2. V was clipped by 1 base and J by 7 bases; unmatched bases: 7. The CDR3 is made up of 16 amino acids. Germline V gives CDR1 LGHNT, CDR2 FRNRAP. CDR3 coding DNA: TGTGCTAGTGGTTTGGGCGCTAGCGGGGATCACGGGGAGCTGTTTTTT. Its translation: CASGLGASGDHGELFF.

This clonotype was recorded at least ten times. This sequence joins TRBV7-2 and TRBJ1-1; D remains ambiguous. CDR3 length equals 14 residues. Germline V gene data show CDR1 as SGHTA and CDR2 as FQGNSA. V was clipped by 5 bases and J by 0 bases, with 10 bases between them. The CDR3 DNA is TGTGCCAGCAGCATTGGGTCCGTGAACACTGAAGCTTTCTTT. This encodes CASSIGSVNTEAFF.

The chain is built from TRBV3-1 and TRBJ1-1; TRBD1 might be the D (5 bases). Germline V gene sequence: CDR1 LGHDT, CDR2 YNNKEL (reference sequence). V lost 4 bases and J lost 1, with 10 bases in between. The CDR3 extends over 14 amino acids. The CDR3 sequence: CASSRGTSNTEAFF. The DNA for the CDR3 is TGTGCCAGCAGCCGGGGGACGTCGAACACTGAAGCTTTCTTT.

This clonotype was counted only a few times. This chain connects TRBV6-1 to TRBJ2-5; 12 bases are shared with TRBD2. The CDR3 totals 15 residues. The ends lost 5 bases at V and 1 base at J; junction bases unmatched: 2. Germline CDR1 is MNHNS and CDR2 is SASEGT. CDR3 coding DNA: TGTGCCAGCAGTCGGACTAGCGGGACCCAAGAGACCCAGTACTTC. It is translated as CASSRTSGTQETQYF.

This clonotype was counted many times. This chain uses TRBV6-5 with TRBJ2-7; D gene unclear. Trimming shortened V by 6 bases and J by 2 bases, and 11 bases separated the two germline ends. The CDR3 runs 13 residues. Germline loops: CDR1 MNHEY, CDR2 SVGAGI. Here the CDR3 DNA reads TGTGCCAGCAGGTTCTCGGAGACCTACGAGCAGTACTTC. As protein: CASRFSETYEQYF.

This clonotype has only a few counts. The genes are TRBV4-1 and TRBJ2-7; D is perhaps TRBD1 (5 bases). The V end was cut by 0 bases, the J end by 4 bases, with 10 bases between. CDR3 size: 14 residues. Germline values: CDR1 MGHRA, CDR2 YSYEKL. CDR3 loop: CASSQDQGKYEQYF. CDR3 bases: TGCGCCAGCAGCCAAGACCAGGGAAAATACGAGCAGTACTTC.

This clonotype was observed many times. This chain connects TRBV19 to TRBJ1-5; 7 positions match TRBD1. Germline V gene lookup returns CDR1 LNHDA and CDR2 SQIVND (reference sequence). The junction had 9 bases not matched to a gene; V was cut back by 3 bases and J by 4 bases. The CDR3 length is 16 residues. This chain's CDR3 is CASSIPARGGNQPQHF. CDR3 sequence (DNA): TGTGCCAGTAGTATCCCGGCCAGGGGGGGAAATCAGCCCCAGCATTTT. Supplemented by reference TRBV19 and TRBJ1-5, the full variable domain reads DGGITQSPKYLFRKEGQNVTLSCEQNLNHDAMYWYRQDPGQGLRLIYYSQIVNDFQKGDIAEGYSVSREKKESFPLTVTSAQKNPTAFYLCASSIPARGGNQPQHFGDGTRLSIL.

This clonotype appeared many times. The chain is built from TRBV5-1 and TRBJ1-2; D not resolved. The CDR3 spans 14 residues. Between the trimmed V and J ends, which lost 5 bases and 4 bases, there was a span of 15 bases. Germline V CDR1 and CDR2: SGHRS, YFSETQ. The CDR3 sequence: CASRNDSGSYGYTF. CDR3 DNA sequence: TGCGCCAGCAGAAATGATTCGGGGAGCTATGGCTACACCTTC. Full variable domain (outside the CDR3, taken from reference TRBV5-1 and TRBJ1-2): KAGVTQTPRYLIKTRGQQVTLSCSPISGHRSVSWYQQTPGQGLQFLFEYFSETQRNKGNFPGRFSGRQFSNSRSEMNVSTLELGDSALYLCASRNDSGSYGYTFGSGTRLTVV.

This clonotype was detected many times. V is TRBV28 and J is TRBJ1-1; D not resolved. Trimming stripped 4 bases from V and 3 bases from J, with 9 bases between. This CDR3 contains 13 residues. The germline gives CDR1 MDHEN, CDR2 SYDVKM. CDR3: CASSYGFHTEAFF. The CDR3, as DNA: TGTGCCAGCAGTTACGGGTTCCACACTGAAGCTTTCTTT.

The CDR3 coding sequence is TGTGCCAGCAGTCCGGGCCTGAGCGGCAATCAGCCCCAGCATTTT. This sequence encodes CASSPGLSGNQPQHF. V gene TRBV12-3 or TRBV12-4 combines with J gene TRBJ1-5; D not certain. Between the trimmed V and J ends, which lost 5 bases and 2 bases, there was a span of 13 bases. The CDR3 sequence is 15 residues long.

This clonotype occurred many times. V is TRBV10-3 and J is TRBJ2-7, with 7 bases matching TRBD1. Germline values: CDR1 ENHRY, CDR2 SYGVKD. The length of the CDR3 is 13 residues. V shed 3 bases, J shed 6 bases, and the junction held 5 bases outside the gene matches. The CDR3 nucleotides are TGTGCCATCAGTGATGGGACAGAAGGCGAGCAGTACTTC. Translating gives CAISDGTEGEQYF.

This clonotype was counted ten times or more. The chain recombines TRBV11-2 with TRBJ2-7, with a possible D match to TRBD1 (6 bases). Germline values: CDR1 SGHAT, CDR2 FQNNGV. The V end lost 0 bases, the J end lost 3 bases, and 12 bases lay between the germline ends. This CDR3 has 15 amino acids. CDR3 nucleotides: TGTGCCAGCAGCTTAGATTCCAGGGGTGGCTACGAGCAGTACTTC. The encoded protein is CASSLDSRGGYEQYF.

Many counts were recorded for this clonotype. This sequence joins TRBV18 and TRBJ2-7, with D tentatively TRBD2 (5 bases). V shed 3 bases and J shed 7 bases, with 16 bases lying between them. Germline values: CDR1 KGHSH, CDR2 LQKENI. There are 14 residues in the CDR3. CDR3 nucleotide sequence: TGTGCCAGCTCACCGGGCGTGGGCTCGGGGGAGCAGTACTTC. Its translation is CASSPGVGSGEQYF. Using reference TRBV18 and TRBJ2-7 for the parts outside the CDR3, the full variable domain is NAGVMQNPRHLVRRRGQEARLRCSPMKGHSHVYWYRQLPEEGLKFMVYLQKENIIDESGMPKERFSAEFPKEGPSILRIQQVVRGDSAAYFCASSPGVGSGEQYFGPGTRLTVT.

This clonotype was counted a few times. The chain joins TRBV6-5 to TRBJ1-1; D remains ambiguous. Germline-derived CDR1 and CDR2 are MNHEY and SVGAGI. Trimming stripped 8 bases from V and 1 base from J, with 14 bases between. This CDR3 is built from 14 residues. CDR3 in DNA: TGTGCCAGCTTAGATCGGGGTTCGAACACTGAAGCTTTCTTT. Its protein product is CASLDRGSNTEAFF.

This clonotype was counted many times. The gene calls are TRBV7-8 and TRBJ1-1; D call uncertain. Germline-derived CDR1 and CDR2 are SGHVS and FQNEAQ. V lost 1 base and J 1 base, leaving 7 bases between the germline ends. The CDR3 has 14 amino acids. CDR3 coding DNA: TGTGCCAGCAGCTTAGTGGCGGCGAACACTGAAGCTTTCTTT. Its protein product is CASSLVAANTEAFF. Full variable domain (outside the CDR3, taken from reference TRBV7-8 and TRBJ1-1): GAGVSQSPRYKVAKRGQDVALRCDPISGHVSLFWYQQALGQGPEFLTYFQNEAQLDKSGLPSDRFFAERPEGSVSTLKIQRTQQEDSAVYLCASSLVAANTEAFFGQGTRLTVV.

The V and J genes are TRBV6-2 or TRBV6-3 and TRBJ2-7; TRBD1 matches at 8 bases. CDR3 length: 15 residues. V lost 2 bases, J lost 3 bases, and 6 bases stayed unmatched. Germline lookup yields CDR1 MNHEY and CDR2 SVGEGT. The CDR3 DNA reads TGTGCCAGCAGTTACGAGGCAGGGGGCGGCTACGAGCAGTACTTC. Its protein is CASSYEAGGGYEQYF.

This clonotype was observed at least ten times. The chain uses TRBV20-1 and TRBJ1-5; D is ambiguous. The germline V gene encodes CDR1 DFQATT and CDR2 SNEGSKA (reference sequence). The CDR3 spans 16 residues. V dropped 3 bases and J dropped 0 bases, with 15 bases sitting between them. The CDR3 loop is CSASLIGRVSNQPQHF. Written as DNA, the CDR3 is TGCAGTGCTAGCTTGATTGGGAGGGTTAGCAATCAGCCCCAGCATTTT.

This clonotype has a count of ten or more. The gene calls are TRBV11-2 and TRBJ2-7, with a possible D match to TRBD2 (5 bases). V was shortened by 5 bases and J by 1 base, with 15 bases between the two germline ends. The CDR3 is 15 amino acids. Per germline, CDR1 SGHAT and CDR2 FQNNGV. CDR3 residues: CASSRRLSWSYEQYF. The DNA for the CDR3 is TGTGCCAGCAGCCGGAGACTAAGCTGGTCCTACGAGCAGTACTTC.

This clonotype was counted between two and nine times. In DNA form, the CDR3 reads TGTGCCAGCAGCCAAGGGACCCACGGGACAGGGAATACCGGGGAGCTGTTTTTT. It is translated as CASSQGTHGTGNTGELFF. The chain uses TRBV3-1 and TRBJ2-2, with 9 bases lining up with TRBD1. This CDR3 has 18 amino acids. CDR1 and CDR2 (germline): LGHDT, YNNKEL (reference sequence). Trimming cost V 1 base and J 5 bases; bases outside gene matches: 11.

There are many counts of this clonotype. The rearrangement uses TRBV12-3 or TRBV12-4 and TRBJ2-7; TRBD1 might be the D (6 bases). V was trimmed by 3 bases and J by 6 bases, leaving 12 bases between them. The CDR3 totals 13 residues. Here the CDR3 reads CASSLFRGLEQYF. The CDR3 region has the DNA TGTGCCAGCAGTTTGTTCAGGGGTCTCGAGCAGTACTTC.

The rearrangement uses TRBV29-1 and TRBJ2-7; D uncertain. CDR3 length: 13 amino acids. CDR1 is SQVTM, CDR2 ANQGSEA, per germline. Trimming left V 5 bases short and J 5 bases short, with 16 bases between. CDR3 sequence reads: CSVPALVGNEQYF. The CDR3, as DNA: TGCAGCGTTCCAGCCCTTGTGGGTAACGAGCAGTACTTC.

This clonotype was counted once. V usage is TRBV7-8 and J usage is TRBJ2-7, with 9 bases fitting TRBD2. V shed 0 bases and J 5 bases; nucleotides not matched to a gene: 5. CDR1 is SGHVS and CDR2 is FQNEAQ in the germline V gene. The CDR3 contains 15 residues. CDR3 residues: CASSLAASGIDEQYF. The CDR3 bases are TGTGCCAGCAGCTTAGCGGCTAGCGGGATTGACGAGCAGTACTTC.

This clonotype was observed a single time. The DNA for the CDR3 is TGTGCCAGCATCAACAGGGAATCGGTTTTAGCGGAGATAGGGACCGGGGAGCTGTTTTTT. It yields the protein CASINRESVLAEIGTGELFF. The chain recombines TRBV25-1 with TRBJ2-2; D tentatively fits TRBD1 or TRBD2 (6 bases each). V lost 7 bases, J lost 5 bases, and 32 bases lay in between. Germline-derived CDR1 and CDR2 are MGHDK and SYGVNS. The CDR3 length is 20 residues.

This clonotype was recorded many times. The genes are TRBV6-1 and TRBJ1-1; a weak D match, TRBD1 (5 bases). The CDR3 runs 14 residues. V lost 3 bases, J lost 4 bases, and 12 bases lay in between. Germline CDR1 MNHNS, CDR2 SASEGT. CDR3 coding DNA: TGTGCCAGCAGTGATCTCACAGGTCGCACTGAAGCTTTCTTT. Its protein product is CASSDLTGRTEAFF.

The rearrangement links TRBV6-1 to TRBJ2-5, with TRBD2 matching over 11 bases. The germline gives CDR1 MNHNS, CDR2 SASEGT. After removal of 7 bases from V and 5 bases from J, the junction contained 9 bases not matched to a gene. The CDR3 has 15 residues. This chain's CDR3 is CASKISGGGGETQYF. CDR3 DNA: TGTGCCAGCAAGATTAGCGGGGGGGGCGGGGAGACCCAGTACTTC.